The sequence of this TCR beta chain was determined in a study of early T cells in non-severe SARS-CoV-2 infection. TCRdb analysed the 5' RACE reads with MiXCR anew, one entry per CDR3 protein. The repertoire holds about 46,000 distinct CDR3 sequences, with roughly 10% as singletons. The germline V and J ends were trimmed by 3 bases and 1 base, with 3 bases remaining between them. In germline, CDR1 is SGHAT, CDR2 FQNNGV. CDR3 length: 12 amino acids. J is TRBJ1-1 and V is TRBV11-2; unclear D gene. The sample in question was whole blood, obtained at baseline. The sequence derives from an adult who was a healthcare worker with PCR-confirmed SARS-CoV-2 infection or an uninfected control (not recorded which). CDR3 loop: CASSFTNTEAFF. In nucleotides, the CDR3 is TGTGCCAGCAGCTTTACGAACACTGAAGCTTTCTTT.